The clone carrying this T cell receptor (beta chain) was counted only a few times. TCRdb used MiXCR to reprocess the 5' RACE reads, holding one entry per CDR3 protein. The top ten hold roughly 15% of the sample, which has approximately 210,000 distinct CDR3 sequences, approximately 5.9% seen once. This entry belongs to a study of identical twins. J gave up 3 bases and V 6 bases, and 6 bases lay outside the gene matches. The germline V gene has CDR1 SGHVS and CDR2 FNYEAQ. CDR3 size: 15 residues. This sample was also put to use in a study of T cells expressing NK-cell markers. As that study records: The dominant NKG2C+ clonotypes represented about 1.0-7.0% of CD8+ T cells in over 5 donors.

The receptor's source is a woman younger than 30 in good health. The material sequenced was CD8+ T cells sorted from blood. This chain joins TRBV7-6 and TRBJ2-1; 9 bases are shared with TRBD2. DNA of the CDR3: TGTGCCAGCAGTAGATCTAGCGGGAACTACAATGAGCAGTTCTTC. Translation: CASSRSSGNYNEQFF. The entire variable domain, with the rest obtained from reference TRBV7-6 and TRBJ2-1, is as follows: GAGVSQSPRYKVTKRGQDVALRCDPISGHVSLYWYRQALGQGPEFLTYFNYEAQQDKSGLPNDRFSAERPEGSISTLTIQRTEQRDSAMYRCASSRSSGNYNEQFFGPGTRLTVL.